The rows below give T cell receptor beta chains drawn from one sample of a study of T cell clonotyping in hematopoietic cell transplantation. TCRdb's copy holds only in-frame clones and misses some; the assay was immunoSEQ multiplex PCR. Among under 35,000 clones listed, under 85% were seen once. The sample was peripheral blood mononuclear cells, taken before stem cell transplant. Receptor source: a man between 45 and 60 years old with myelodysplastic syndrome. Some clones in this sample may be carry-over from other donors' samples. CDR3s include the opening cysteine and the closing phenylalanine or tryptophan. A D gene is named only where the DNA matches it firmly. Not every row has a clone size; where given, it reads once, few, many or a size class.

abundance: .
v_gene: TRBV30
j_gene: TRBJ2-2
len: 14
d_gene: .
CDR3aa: CAWTIAVNTGELFF
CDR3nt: TGTGCCTGGACAATAGCGGTGAACACCGGGGAGCTGTTTTTT

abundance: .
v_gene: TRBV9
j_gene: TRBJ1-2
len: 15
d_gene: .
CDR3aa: CASSVANSFGYGYTF
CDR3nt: TGTGCCAGCAGCGTAGCTAACAGTTTCGGATATGGCTACACCTTC

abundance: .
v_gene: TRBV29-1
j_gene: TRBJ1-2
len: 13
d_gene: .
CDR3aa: CSVASGLDYGYTF
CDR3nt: TGCAGCGTTGCTTCGGGCCTCGACTATGGCTACACCTTC

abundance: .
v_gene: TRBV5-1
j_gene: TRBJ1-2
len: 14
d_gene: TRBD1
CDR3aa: CASSSGGLVYGYTF
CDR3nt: TGCGCCAGCAGCTCAGGGGGGCTGGTCTATGGCTACACCTTC

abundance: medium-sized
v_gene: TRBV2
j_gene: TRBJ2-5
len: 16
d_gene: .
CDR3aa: CASSESEESAQETQYF
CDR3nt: TGTGCCAGCAGTGAATCAGAGGAGAGCGCCCAAGAGACCCAGTACTTC

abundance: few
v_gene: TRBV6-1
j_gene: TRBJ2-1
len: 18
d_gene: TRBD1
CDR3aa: CASSAGQGYRVADNEQFF
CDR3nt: TGTGCCAGCAGTGCGGGACAGGGGTATCGGGTTGCGGACAATGAGCAGTTCTTC

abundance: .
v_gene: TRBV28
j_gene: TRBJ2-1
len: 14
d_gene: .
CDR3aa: CASSPATGGNEQFF
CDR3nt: TGTGCCAGCAGTCCCGCTACGGGCGGGAATGAGCAGTTCTTC

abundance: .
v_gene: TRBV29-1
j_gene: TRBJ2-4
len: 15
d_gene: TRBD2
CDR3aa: CSVLQRDLTKNIQYF
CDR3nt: TGCAGCGTCCTACAGCGGGATCTTACCAAAAACATTCAGTACTTC

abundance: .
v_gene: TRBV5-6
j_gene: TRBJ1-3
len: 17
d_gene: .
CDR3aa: CASSSLVEDPERNTIYF
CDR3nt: TGTGCCAGCAGCTCCCTAGTTGAGGACCCAGAGCGAAACACCATATATTTT

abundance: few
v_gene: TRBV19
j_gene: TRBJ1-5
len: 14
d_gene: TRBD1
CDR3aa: CASRTGSSNQPQHF
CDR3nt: TGTGCCAGTAGGACAGGGAGCAGCAATCAGCCCCAGCATTTT

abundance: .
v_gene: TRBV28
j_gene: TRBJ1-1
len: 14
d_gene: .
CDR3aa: CASSLRAGRGLAFF
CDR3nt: TGTGCCAGCAGTTTAAGGGCAGGGAGAGGTCTGGCTTTCTTT

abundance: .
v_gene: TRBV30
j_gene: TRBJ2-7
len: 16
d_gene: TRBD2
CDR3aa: CAWSVGGASGNYEQYF
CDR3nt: TGTGCCTGGAGTGTGGGGGGGGCTAGCGGGAATTACGAGCAGTACTTC

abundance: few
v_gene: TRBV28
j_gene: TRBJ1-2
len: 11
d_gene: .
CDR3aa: CASSLWTGYTF
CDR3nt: TGTGCCAGCAGCCTATGGACAGGCTACACCTTC

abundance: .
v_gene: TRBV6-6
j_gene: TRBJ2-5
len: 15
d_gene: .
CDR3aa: CASSPVGAIPETQYF
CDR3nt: TGTGCCAGCAGCCCAGTTGGGGCGATCCCAGAGACCCAGTACTTC

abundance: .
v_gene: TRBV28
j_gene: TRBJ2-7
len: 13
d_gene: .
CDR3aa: CASSLTESYEQYF
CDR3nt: TGTGCCAGCAGTTTAACAGAATCCTACGAGCAGTACTTC

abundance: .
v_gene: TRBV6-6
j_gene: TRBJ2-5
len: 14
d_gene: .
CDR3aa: CASLSTGTLETQYF
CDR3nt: TGTGCCAGCCTTTCGACAGGGACTTTAGAGACCCAGTACTTC

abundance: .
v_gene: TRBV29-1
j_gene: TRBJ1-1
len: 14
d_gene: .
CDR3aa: CSVSLGLQNTEAFF
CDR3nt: TGCAGCGTTTCCCTGGGGTTACAGAACACTGAAGCTTTCTTT

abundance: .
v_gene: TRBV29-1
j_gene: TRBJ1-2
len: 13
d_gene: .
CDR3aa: CSVGEDVSGGYTF
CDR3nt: TGCAGCGTTGGGGAGGATGTTTCAGGAGGCTACACCTTC

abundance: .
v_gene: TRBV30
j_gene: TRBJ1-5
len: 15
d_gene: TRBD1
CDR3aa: CAWSRTGQGNQPQHF
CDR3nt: TGTGCCTGGAGTAGAACTGGACAGGGGAATCAGCCCCAGCATTTT

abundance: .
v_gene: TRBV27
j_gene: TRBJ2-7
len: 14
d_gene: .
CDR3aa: CASSSGPSSYEQYF
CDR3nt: TGTGCCAGCAGTTCCGGGCCCTCCTCCTACGAGCAGTACTTC

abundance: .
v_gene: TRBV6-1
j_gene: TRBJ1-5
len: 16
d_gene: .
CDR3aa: CASSDPSRARGEPQHF
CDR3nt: TGTGCCAGCAGTGACCCTTCCAGGGCAAGGGGAGAGCCCCAGCATTTT

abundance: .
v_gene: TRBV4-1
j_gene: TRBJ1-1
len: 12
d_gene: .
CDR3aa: CASSQGLSEAFF
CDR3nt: TGCGCCAGCAGTCAGGGTCTGTCTGAAGCTTTCTTT

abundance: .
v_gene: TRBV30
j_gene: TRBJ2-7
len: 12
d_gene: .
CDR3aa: CAWTAGTYEQYF
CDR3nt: TGTGCCTGGACAGCGGGGACATACGAGCAGTACTTC

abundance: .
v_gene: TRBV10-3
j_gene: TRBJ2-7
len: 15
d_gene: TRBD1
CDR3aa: CAISESWPGGYEQYF
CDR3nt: TGTGCCATCAGTGAGTCTTGGCCAGGGGGCTACGAGCAGTACTTC

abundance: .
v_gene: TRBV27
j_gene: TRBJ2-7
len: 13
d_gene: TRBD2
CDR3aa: CASRFSGTYEQYF
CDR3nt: TGTGCCAGCAGATTTAGCGGGACATACGAGCAGTACTTC

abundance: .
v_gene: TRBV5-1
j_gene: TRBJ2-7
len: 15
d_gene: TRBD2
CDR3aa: CASSFLAGSSYEQYF
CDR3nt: TGCGCCAGCAGCTTCCTAGCGGGGAGCTCCTACGAGCAGTACTTC

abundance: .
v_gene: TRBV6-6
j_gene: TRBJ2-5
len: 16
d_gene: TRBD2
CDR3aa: CVSSSRLAGGEETQYF
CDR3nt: TGTGTCAGCAGTTCTCGACTAGCGGGGGGGGAAGAGACCCAGTACTTC

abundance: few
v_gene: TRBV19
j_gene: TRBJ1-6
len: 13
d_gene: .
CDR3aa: CASRQAMNSPLHF
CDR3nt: TGTGCCAGTAGACAGGCCATGAATTCACCCCTCCACTTT

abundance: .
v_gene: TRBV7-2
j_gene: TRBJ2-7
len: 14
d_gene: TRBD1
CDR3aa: CASSLDRGPYEQYF
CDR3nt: TGTGCCAGCAGCTTAGACAGGGGACCCTACGAGCAGTACTTC

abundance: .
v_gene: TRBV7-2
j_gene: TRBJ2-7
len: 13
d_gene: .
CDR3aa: CASSSPSSYEQYF
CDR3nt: TGTGCCAGCAGCTCACCGAGCTCCTACGAGCAGTACTTC

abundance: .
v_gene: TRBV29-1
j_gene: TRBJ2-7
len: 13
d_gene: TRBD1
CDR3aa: CSVSLQGYYEQYF
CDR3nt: TGCAGCGTTTCGCTACAGGGGTACTACGAGCAGTACTTC

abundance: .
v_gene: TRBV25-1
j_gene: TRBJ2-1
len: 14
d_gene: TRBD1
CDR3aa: CASSGWTGGNEQFF
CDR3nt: TGTGCCAGCAGTGGCTGGACAGGGGGCAATGAGCAGTTCTTC

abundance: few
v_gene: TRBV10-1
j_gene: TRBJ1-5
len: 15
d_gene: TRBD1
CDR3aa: CASSELDRESQPQHF
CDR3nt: TGCGCCAGCAGTGAGTTAGACAGGGAAAGTCAGCCCCAGCATTTT

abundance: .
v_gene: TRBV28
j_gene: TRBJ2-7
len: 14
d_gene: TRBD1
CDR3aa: CASRLTGGSYEQYF
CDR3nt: TGTGCCAGCAGGTTGACAGGGGGCTCCTACGAGCAGTACTTC

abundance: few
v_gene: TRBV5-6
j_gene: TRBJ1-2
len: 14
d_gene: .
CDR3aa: CASSLWDHLYGYTF
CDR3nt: TGTGCCAGCAGCCTCTGGGACCACCTCTATGGCTACACCTTC

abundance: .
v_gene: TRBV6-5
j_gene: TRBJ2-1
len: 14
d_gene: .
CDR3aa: CASSFTRPSNEQFF
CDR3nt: TGTGCCAGCAGTTTTACCAGGCCTTCCAATGAGCAGTTCTTC

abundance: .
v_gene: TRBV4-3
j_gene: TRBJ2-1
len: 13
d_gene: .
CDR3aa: CASSPQVYNEQFF
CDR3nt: TGCGCCAGCAGCCCGCAGGTGTACAATGAGCAGTTCTTC

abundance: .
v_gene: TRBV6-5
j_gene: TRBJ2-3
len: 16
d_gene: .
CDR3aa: CASSYYIPSSTDTQYF
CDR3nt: TGTGCCAGCAGTTACTATATACCGTCTAGCACAGATACGCAGTATTTT

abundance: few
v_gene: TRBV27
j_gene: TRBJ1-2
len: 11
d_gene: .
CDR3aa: CASRTWGGYTF
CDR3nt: TGTGCCAGCAGAACATGGGGAGGCTACACCTTC

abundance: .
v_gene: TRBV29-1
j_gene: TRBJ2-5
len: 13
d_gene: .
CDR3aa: CSVEGLEGETQYF
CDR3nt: TGCAGCGTTGAGGGGTTGGAGGGGGAGACCCAGTACTTC

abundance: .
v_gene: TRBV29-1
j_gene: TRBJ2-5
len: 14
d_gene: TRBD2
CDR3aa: CSVDIAGPQETQYF
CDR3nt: TGCAGCGTTGACATAGCGGGGCCTCAAGAGACCCAGTACTTC

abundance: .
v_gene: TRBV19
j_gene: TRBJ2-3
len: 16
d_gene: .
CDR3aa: CASSPRQASGTDTQYF
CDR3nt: TGTGCCAGTAGTCCACGACAGGCCTCGGGCACAGATACGCAGTATTTT

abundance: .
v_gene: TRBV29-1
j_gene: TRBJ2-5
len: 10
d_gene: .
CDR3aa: CSVSVETQYF
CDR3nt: TGCAGCGTTTCCGTGGAGACCCAGTACTTC

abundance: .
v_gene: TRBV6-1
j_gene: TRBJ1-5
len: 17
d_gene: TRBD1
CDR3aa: CASSAGQAYYSNQPQHF
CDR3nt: TGTGCCAGCAGTGCAGGACAGGCCTACTATAGCAATCAGCCCCAGCATTTT

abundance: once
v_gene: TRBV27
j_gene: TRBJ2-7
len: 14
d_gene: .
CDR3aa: CASSWTPSSYEQYF
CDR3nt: TGTGCCAGCAGTTGGACGCCAAGCTCCTACGAGCAGTACTTC

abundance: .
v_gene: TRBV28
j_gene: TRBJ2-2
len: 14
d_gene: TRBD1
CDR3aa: CASTLQGANGELFF
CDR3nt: TGTGCCAGCACTTTACAGGGGGCGAACGGGGAGCTGTTTTTT

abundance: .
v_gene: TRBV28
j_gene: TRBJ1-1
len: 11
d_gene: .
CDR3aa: CASARGVEAFF
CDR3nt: TGTGCCAGCGCACGGGGGGTTGAAGCTTTCTTT

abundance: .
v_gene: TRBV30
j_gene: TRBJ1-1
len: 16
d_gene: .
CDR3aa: CAWSSWGLRGNTEAFF
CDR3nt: TGTGCCTGGAGTTCATGGGGACTGCGGGGAAACACTGAAGCTTTCTTT

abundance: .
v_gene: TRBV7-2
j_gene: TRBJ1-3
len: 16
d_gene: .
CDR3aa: CASSLVFSAEGNTIYF
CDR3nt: TGTGCCAGCAGCTTAGTCTTTTCAGCTGAGGGAAACACCATATATTTT

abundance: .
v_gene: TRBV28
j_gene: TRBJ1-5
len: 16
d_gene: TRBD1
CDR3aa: CASSLRRDSPNQPQHF
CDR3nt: TGTGCCAGCAGTTTAAGGCGGGACAGCCCCAATCAGCCCCAGCATTTT

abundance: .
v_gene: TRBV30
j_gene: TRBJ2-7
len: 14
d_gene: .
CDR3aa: CAWGGRVRTYEQYF
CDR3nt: TGTGCCTGGGGGGGCAGGGTAAGGACCTACGAGCAGTACTTC

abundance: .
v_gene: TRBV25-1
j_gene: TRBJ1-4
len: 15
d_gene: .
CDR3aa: CASSEWGRGGEKLFF
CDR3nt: TGTGCCAGCAGTGAATGGGGCAGGGGAGGTGAAAAACTGTTTTTT